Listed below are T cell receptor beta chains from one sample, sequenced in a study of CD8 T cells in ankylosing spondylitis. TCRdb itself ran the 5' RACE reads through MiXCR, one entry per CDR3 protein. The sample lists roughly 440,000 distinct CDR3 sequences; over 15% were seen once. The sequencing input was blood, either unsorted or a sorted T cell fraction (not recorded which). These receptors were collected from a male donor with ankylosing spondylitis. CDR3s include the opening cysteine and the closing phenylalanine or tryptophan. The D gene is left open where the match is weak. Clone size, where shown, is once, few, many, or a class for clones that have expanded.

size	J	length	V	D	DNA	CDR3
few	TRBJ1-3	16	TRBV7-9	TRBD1	TGTGCCAGCAGCTCCACAGACAGGGTCTCTGGAAACACCATATATTTT	CASSSTDRVSGNTIYF
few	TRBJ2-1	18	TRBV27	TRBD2	TGTGCCAGCAGTTTCGAACTAGCGGGAGGCTTCTCCTACAATGAGCAGTTCTTC	CASSFELAGGFSYNEQFF
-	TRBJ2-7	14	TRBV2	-	TGTGCCAGCAGTAGGGGGGTACAGTTCTACGAGCAGTACTTC	CASSRGVQFYEQYF
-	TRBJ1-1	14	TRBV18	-	TGTGCCAGCTCAGCCGGACAGCCGCACACTGAAGCTTTCTTT	CASSAGQPHTEAFF
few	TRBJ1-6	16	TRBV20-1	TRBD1	TGCAGTGCTAGAGATATGGGGACAGGGTCTAATTCACCCCTCCACTTT	CSARDMGTGSNSPLHF
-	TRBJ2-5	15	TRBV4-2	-	TGTGCCAGCAGCCAAGATGCGGCTGCTGGAGGGACCCAGTACTTC	CASSQDAAAGGTQYF
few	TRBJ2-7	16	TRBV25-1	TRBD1	TGTGCCAGCGGCCAAGACAGGGGGATGATCTACTGCGGGCAGTACTTC	CASGQDRGMIYCGQYF
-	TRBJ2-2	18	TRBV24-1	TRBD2	TGTGCCACCAGTGATTTGGCCCGGGGGGGCGCGAGCACCGGGGAGCTGTTTTTT	CATSDLARGGASTGELFF
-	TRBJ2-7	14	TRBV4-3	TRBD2	TGCGCCAGCAGCCAAGCTAGCGGGAGCTACGAGCAGTACTTC	CASSQASGSYEQYF
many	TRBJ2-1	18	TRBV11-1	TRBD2	TGTGCCAGCAGCGTAGGACTAGCGGGAGAAACCGGTAGAAATGAGCAGTTCTTC	CASSVGLAGETGRNEQFF
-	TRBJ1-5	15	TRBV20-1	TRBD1	TGCAGTGCTAGACCCACTGGGACAGCGAATCAGCCCCAGCATTTT	CSARPTGTANQPQHF
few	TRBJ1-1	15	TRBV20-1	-	TGCAGTGCTAGAGATTCCAGGGGCGGGAACACTGAAGCTTTCTTT	CSARDSRGGNTEAFF
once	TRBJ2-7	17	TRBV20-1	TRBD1	TGCTGTGCTAGAGATGGGGGGCGACAGGGGGTTTCGGTCGAGCAGTACTTC	CCARDGGRQGVSVEQYF
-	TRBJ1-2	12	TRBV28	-	TGTGCCAGCAGTCGTCAGGGGCACGGCTACACCTTC	CASSRQGHGYTF
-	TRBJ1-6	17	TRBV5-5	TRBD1	TGTGCCAGCAGCTTGCCCACAGGGGTCGGGTTTAATTCACCCCTCCACTTT	CASSLPTGVGFNSPLHF
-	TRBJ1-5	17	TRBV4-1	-	TGCGCCAGCAGCCAAGGAGCCAGCCAATATAGCAATCAGCCCCAGCATTTT	CASSQGASQYSNQPQHF
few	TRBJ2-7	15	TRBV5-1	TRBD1	TGCGCGCTCAGCCCAGGAGGCGGGACAGGGGCCGAGCAGTACTTC	CALSPGGGTGAEQYF
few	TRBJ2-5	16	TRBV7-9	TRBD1	TGTGCCAGCAGCTTACCGGGACAGGGGGGTTCAGAGACCCAGTACTTC	CASSLPGQGGSETQYF
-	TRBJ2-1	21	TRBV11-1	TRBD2	TGTGCCAGCAGCTTAGCGTTTCGAGCGGGAGGGTTAGATTTCGGCCACAATGAGCAGTTCTTC	CASSLAFRAGGLDFGHNEQFF
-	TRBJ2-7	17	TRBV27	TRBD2	TGTGCCAGCAGTTTCCCCACCTTAGCGGGAGCCATCTACGAGCAGTACTTC	CASSFPTLAGAIYEQYF
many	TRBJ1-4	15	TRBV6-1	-	TGTGCCAGCAGTGAAGGGGGATCGGTAGGCGAAAAACTGTTTTTT	CASSEGGSVGEKLFF